This T cell receptor beta chain was sequenced during a study of T cell clonotyping in hematopoietic cell transplantation. Study-level information: Pretransplant recipient samples were taken after cytoreduction. Study-level findings and limits: Pathologically expanded recipient clonotypes increased progressively from day 30 to day 180 as diversity fell. Few recipient clonotypes overlapped donors; over 97% were de novo at given depth.

Points on this clone: Antigen unknown.

Time point defined: recipient sample about 28 days before transplant, after cytoreduction. Blood collection times were about day -28 and days 30, 100, 180 posttransplant. TCRdb's table, derived via immunoSEQ multiplex PCR, lists solely in-frame clones and lacks some. This table has under 25,000 clones, around 77% appearing once. The CDR3 contains 11 residues. Per the germline V gene, CDR1 is GTSNPN and CDR2 is SVGIG (reference sequence). The TCR originated in a man aged 55 to 70 with acute myeloid leukemia. Some clones in this sample may be carry-over from other donors' samples. The sequenced sample was peripheral blood mononuclear cells, obtained before stem cell transplant. The chain carries TRBV30 and TRBJ2-5; D uncertain. The DNA matches TRBJ2-7 better at its end, which makes the J call doubtful. CDR3 nucleotides: TGTGCCTGGGGGCAAGCCTACGAGCAGTACTTC. Translating it yields CAWGQAYEQYF.